Listed below are T cell receptor beta chains from one sample, sequenced in a study of T cell responses to AZD1222 COVID-19 vaccine. TCRdb's table, derived via immunoSEQ multiplex PCR, lists solely in-frame clones and lacks some. Of 100,000 to 120,000 clones listed, nearly 90% are singletons. This sample comprised peripheral blood, obtained on day 0 of AZD1222 vaccination. These receptors came from an adult in good health. CDR3s include the opening cysteine and the closing phenylalanine or tryptophan. Each record gives: clone size, J gene, V gene, D gene, CDR3 protein, CDR3 DNA. A D gene is named only where the DNA matches it firmly. Rows give clone size only sometimes, using once, few, many, or a class for an expanded clone.

clone size: NA
J gene: TRBJ1-6
V gene: TRBV7-2
D gene: TRBD1
CDR3 protein: CASSVDGTGSGSPLHF
CDR3 DNA: TGTGCCAGCAGCGTTGACGGGACAGGGTCGGGGTCACCCCTCCACTTT

clone size: NA
J gene: TRBJ2-7
V gene: TRBV7-9
D gene: NA
CDR3 protein: CASSGSTGTYEQYF
CDR3 DNA: TGTGCCAGCAGTGGTTCGACAGGCACCTACGAGCAGTACTTC

clone size: NA
J gene: TRBJ1-2
V gene: TRBV7-8
D gene: NA
CDR3 protein: CASSLQKGLNYGYTF
CDR3 DNA: TGTGCCAGCAGCCTCCAGAAGGGCCTCAACTATGGCTACACCTTC

clone size: NA
J gene: TRBJ1-4
V gene: TRBV19
D gene: NA
CDR3 protein: CASRVAYAANEKLFF
CDR3 DNA: TGTGCCAGTAGGGTCGCGTACGCAGCTAATGAAAAACTGTTTTTT

clone size: NA
J gene: TRBJ2-3
V gene: TRBV7-3
D gene: NA
CDR3 protein: CASSLTFGGGGSTDTQYF
CDR3 DNA: TGTGCCAGCAGCTTAACGTTCGGAGGGGGAGGGTCCACAGATACGCAGTATTTT

clone size: few
J gene: TRBJ1-1
V gene: TRBV5-1
D gene: TRBD1
CDR3 protein: CASRRDSNELIVMNTEAFF
CDR3 DNA: TGCGCCAGCAGACGGGACAGTAATGAACTTATCGTAATGAACACTGAAGCTTTCTTT

clone size: NA
J gene: TRBJ1-2
V gene: TRBV6-5
D gene: NA
CDR3 protein: CASSYSRRGGRIGYTF
CDR3 DNA: TGTGCCAGCAGTTACTCGAGGAGGGGGGGGAGGATTGGCTACACCTTC

clone size: NA
J gene: TRBJ1-5
V gene: TRBV19
D gene: TRBD1
CDR3 protein: CASSPPGVQGDIQPQHF
CDR3 DNA: TGTGCCAGTAGTCCCCCGGGTGTTCAGGGGGATATACAGCCCCAGCATTTT

clone size: NA
J gene: TRBJ1-6
V gene: TRBV28
D gene: TRBD1
CDR3 protein: CASTTDRTGGGSPLHF
CDR3 DNA: TGTGCCAGCACCACCGACCGGACAGGGGGTGGTTCACCCCTCCACTTT

clone size: NA
J gene: TRBJ1-5
V gene: TRBV19
D gene: TRBD1
CDR3 protein: CASRVTGGTGNQPQHF
CDR3 DNA: TGTGCCAGTAGGGTAACAGGGGGCACCGGCAATCAGCCCCAGCATTTT

clone size: NA
J gene: TRBJ2-1
V gene: TRBV2
D gene: TRBD1
CDR3 protein: CASNGAGGRSEQFF
CDR3 DNA: TGTGCCAGCAACGGTGCAGGGGGACGTAGTGAGCAGTTCTTC

clone size: NA
J gene: TRBJ1-1
V gene: TRBV5-4
D gene: NA
CDR3 protein: CASSSQGQLNTEAFF
CDR3 DNA: TGTGCCAGCAGCTCTCAGGGACAATTGAACACTGAAGCTTTCTTT

clone size: NA
J gene: TRBJ2-2
V gene: TRBV5-4
D gene: TRBD1
CDR3 protein: CASSLSRAGTGVHGELFF
CDR3 DNA: TGTGCCAGCAGCTTGTCTAGGGCGGGTACAGGGGTACACGGGGAGCTGTTTTTT

clone size: NA
J gene: TRBJ1-2
V gene: TRBV28
D gene: NA
CDR3 protein: CASSLWGGPNYGYTF
CDR3 DNA: TGTGCCAGCAGTTTGTGGGGCGGCCCTAACTATGGCTACACCTTC

clone size: NA
J gene: TRBJ1-2
V gene: TRBV3-1/TRBV3-2
D gene: NA
CDR3 protein: CASSQEGGYLYGYTF
CDR3 DNA: TGTGCCAGCAGCCAAGAGGGGGGGTACCTCTATGGCTACACCTTC

clone size: NA
J gene: TRBJ1-1
V gene: TRBV29-1
D gene: NA
CDR3 protein: CSAKLQTGKNTEAFF
CDR3 DNA: TGCAGCGCCAAATTGCAGACAGGCAAGAACACTGAAGCTTTCTTT

clone size: NA
J gene: TRBJ2-3
V gene: TRBV5-1
D gene: NA
CDR3 protein: CASSLGGGQRTDTQYF
CDR3 DNA: TGCGCCAGCAGCTTGGGTGGGGGGCAACGCACAGATACGCAGTATTTT

clone size: NA
J gene: TRBJ1-1
V gene: TRBV19
D gene: NA
CDR3 protein: CASSIGGGARSEAFF
CDR3 DNA: TGTGCCAGTAGTATAGGTGGAGGGGCCAGAAGTGAAGCTTTCTTT

clone size: NA
J gene: TRBJ1-5
V gene: TRBV2
D gene: TRBD1
CDR3 protein: CASSTDRGPGQPQHF
CDR3 DNA: TGTGCCAGCAGTACGGACAGGGGGCCAGGGCAGCCCCAGCATTTT

clone size: NA
J gene: TRBJ2-7
V gene: TRBV19
D gene: NA
CDR3 protein: CASSPTRGRSYEQYF
CDR3 DNA: TGTGCCAGTAGTCCCACCCGCGGGCGCTCCTACGAGCAGTACTTC

clone size: NA
J gene: TRBJ1-6
V gene: TRBV9
D gene: NA
CDR3 protein: CASSFRTAGWSPLHF
CDR3 DNA: TGTGCCAGCAGCTTTCGGACAGCCGGCTGGTCACCCCTCCACTTT

clone size: NA
J gene: TRBJ2-2
V gene: TRBV5-1
D gene: TRBD1
CDR3 protein: CASGLGTEAGELFF
CDR3 DNA: TGCGCCAGCGGCCTCGGGACAGAGGCCGGGGAGCTGTTTTTT

clone size: once
J gene: TRBJ2-7
V gene: TRBV5-1
D gene: NA
CDR3 protein: CASSLNYEQYF
CDR3 DNA: TGCGCCAGCAGCTTGAACTACGAGCAGTACTTC

clone size: few
J gene: TRBJ1-1
V gene: TRBV7-2
D gene: NA
CDR3 protein: CASSLGFLNTEAFF
CDR3 DNA: TGTGCCAGCAGCTTAGGTTTTTTGAACACTGAAGCTTTCTTT

clone size: NA
J gene: TRBJ2-7
V gene: TRBV7-3
D gene: NA
CDR3 protein: CASSPPPGGPLGEQYF
CDR3 DNA: TGTGCCAGCAGCCCACCCCCCGGAGGGCCGCTAGGCGAGCAGTACTTC

clone size: NA
J gene: TRBJ2-3
V gene: TRBV7-9
D gene: NA
CDR3 protein: CASSGAASPDTQYF
CDR3 DNA: TGTGCCAGCAGCGGTGCGGCTAGCCCAGATACGCAGTATTTT

clone size: NA
J gene: TRBJ1-1
V gene: TRBV28
D gene: NA
CDR3 protein: CRVAGNTEAFF
CDR3 DNA: TGTAGGGTGGCAGGGAACACTGAAGCTTTCTTT

clone size: NA
J gene: TRBJ1-3
V gene: TRBV5-4
D gene: NA
CDR3 protein: CASSLDRGNTIYF
CDR3 DNA: TGTGCCAGCAGCTTGGACAGGGGAAACACCATATATTTT

clone size: once
J gene: TRBJ1-2
V gene: TRBV7-2
D gene: NA
CDR3 protein: CASSSTGRSYGYTF
CDR3 DNA: TGTGCCAGCAGCTCCACAGGGCGTAGCTATGGCTACACCTTC

clone size: few
J gene: TRBJ1-1
V gene: TRBV29-1
D gene: TRBD1
CDR3 protein: CSGQGDNTEAFF
CDR3 DNA: TGCAGCGGACAGGGTGATAACACTGAAGCTTTCTTT

clone size: NA
J gene: TRBJ2-2
V gene: TRBV2
D gene: NA
CDR3 protein: CARQQGSTTGELFF
CDR3 DNA: TGTGCCAGGCAACAGGGAAGTACCACCGGGGAGCTGTTTTTT

clone size: NA
J gene: TRBJ2-1
V gene: TRBV9
D gene: TRBD2
CDR3 protein: CASSAAGGIGEQFF
CDR3 DNA: TGTGCCAGCAGCGCCGCGGGGGGTATCGGTGAGCAGTTCTTC

clone size: NA
J gene: TRBJ1-6
V gene: TRBV5-6
D gene: NA
CDR3 protein: CASSLWQTLLGSPLHF
CDR3 DNA: TGTGCCAGCAGCTTGTGGCAGACCCTCCTAGGTTCACCCCTCCACTTT

clone size: NA
J gene: TRBJ2-7
V gene: TRBV11-2
D gene: TRBD2
CDR3 protein: CASSLGRASGGHGEQYF
CDR3 DNA: TGTGCCAGCAGCTTAGGTCGGGCTAGCGGGGGGCATGGCGAGCAGTACTTC

clone size: once
J gene: TRBJ2-3
V gene: TRBV4-1
D gene: NA
CDR3 protein: CASSQALFGFGGGGAQYF
CDR3 DNA: TGCGCCAGCAGCCAAGCTTTGTTCGGTTTCGGCGGGGGCGGAGCGCAGTATTTT

clone size: NA
J gene: TRBJ2-6
V gene: TRBV5-1
D gene: NA
CDR3 protein: CASSLVVGGSGANVLTF
CDR3 DNA: TGCGCCAGCAGCTTGGTAGTGGGGGGCTCTGGGGCCAACGTCCTGACTTTC

clone size: once
J gene: TRBJ2-7
V gene: TRBV12-3/TRBV12-4
D gene: NA
CDR3 protein: CASTRTPNYEQYF
CDR3 DNA: TGTGCCAGCACCAGGACACCTAACTACGAGCAGTACTTC

clone size: NA
J gene: TRBJ1-4
V gene: TRBV19
D gene: NA
CDR3 protein: CASSIAQGRAVEKLFF
CDR3 DNA: TGTGCCAGTAGTATAGCGCAGGGGCGCGCAGTTGAAAAACTGTTTTTT

clone size: NA
J gene: TRBJ2-7
V gene: TRBV24-1
D gene: NA
CDR3 protein: CATSGGIEQYF
CDR3 DNA: TGTGCCACCAGTGGAGGGATAGAGCAGTACTTC